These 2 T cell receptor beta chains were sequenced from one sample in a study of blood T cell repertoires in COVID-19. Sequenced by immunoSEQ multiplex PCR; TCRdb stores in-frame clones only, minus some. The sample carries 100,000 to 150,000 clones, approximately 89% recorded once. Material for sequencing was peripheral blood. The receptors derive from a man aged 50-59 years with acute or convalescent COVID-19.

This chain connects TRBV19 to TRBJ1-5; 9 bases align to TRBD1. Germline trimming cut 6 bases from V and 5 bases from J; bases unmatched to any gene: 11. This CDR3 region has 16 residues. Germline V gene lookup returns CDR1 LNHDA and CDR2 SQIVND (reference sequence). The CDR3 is CASSPTRDRVHQPQHF. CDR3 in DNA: TGTGCCAGTAGCCCCACCCGGGACAGGGTCCATCAGCCCCAGCATTTT.

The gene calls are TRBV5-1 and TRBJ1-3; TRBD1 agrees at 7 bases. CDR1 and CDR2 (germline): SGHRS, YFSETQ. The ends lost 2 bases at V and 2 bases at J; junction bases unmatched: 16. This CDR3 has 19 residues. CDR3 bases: TGCGCCAGCAGCTTTTTTGAGACAGGGAGTCTCTTAACTGGAAACACCATATATTTT. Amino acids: CASSFFETGSLLTGNTIYF. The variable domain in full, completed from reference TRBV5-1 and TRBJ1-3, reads KAGVTQTPRYLIKTRGQQVTLSCSPISGHRSVSWYQQTPGQGLQFLFEYFSETQRNKGNFPGRFSGRQFSNSRSEMNVSTLELGDSALYLCASSFFETGSLLTGNTIYFGEGSWLTVV.